This T cell receptor beta chain was identified during a study of blood T cell repertoires in COVID-19. Study-level information: There were acute and convalescent COVID-19 samples, and they came from the United States, Italy and Spain. T cells, B-cell-depleted T cells, or PBMCs supplied cDNA or gDNA.

Source study methods: Scientists estimated how many nucleated cells there were by amplifying reference gene primers. TCRdb's copy holds only in-frame clones and misses some; the assay was immunoSEQ multiplex PCR. That table furnishes V, J and clone size, whereas the DNA furnished D and trimming. The sample includes 100,000 to 150,000 clones, 85% of them seen just once. The V and J ends lost 4 bases and 7 bases respectively, with 14 bases between them. The CDR3 sequence is 13 residues long. Germline V gives CDR1 MDHEN, CDR2 SYDVKM. The chain uses TRBV28 and TRBJ2-7, with D perhaps matching TRBD2 (5 bases). The TCR originated in a woman older than 75 with acute or convalescent COVID-19. The sequenced sample was peripheral blood. The CDR3 bases are TGTGCCAGCAGTTCCGGGGTTGAGGGTGAGCAGTACTTC. Protein sequence: CASSSGVEGEQYF.